The text below deals with one T cell receptor beta chain. V was cut by 1 base and J by 1 base, with 7 bases left in between. The CDR3 consists of 14 residues. Looked up from germline, CDR1 is SGHTA and CDR2 is FQGNSA. In the authors' workflow: Researchers report that nucleated cell counts were estimated from reference gene primer amplification. Profiled with immunoSEQ multiplex PCR; TCRdb holds only in-frame clones, not every one. The V and J calls and clone size are taken from that table; D and trimming were inferred from the DNA. This sample yields about 55,000 clones, of which about 85% are seen a single time; about 9.4% belongs to the top ten. This sample is part of a study of blood T cell repertoires in COVID-19. As for the study in general: Samples representing acute and convalescent COVID-19 were sourced from the United States, Italy and Spain. PBMCs, B-cell-depleted T cells, or T cells were the source of the cDNA or gDNA that made up the material.

Input material: peripheral blood. The sequence came from a human donor in a cohort sampled during active COVID-19. The rearrangement joins TRBV7-2 to TRBJ2-5; the D gene is possibly TRBD1 (6 bases). CDR3 DNA sequence: TGTGCCAGCAGCTTAGGGACAGCCCAAGAGACCCAGTACTTC. Its translation is CASSLGTAQETQYF.